This T cell receptor beta chain was documented in a study of regulatory T cells in long-lasting Graves disease. The ends were cut back, 6 bases at V and 1 base at J, with 12 bases in the middle. Germline V lookup: CDR1 KGHSH, CDR2 LQKENI. The CDR3 has 14 residues. General study results and limits: The researchers studied only peripheral blood, not thyroid tissue.

Construction of the TCR beta libraries employed iRepertoire HTBI primers in conjunction with Arm-PCR of CDR3 regions. TCRdb re-called the multiplex PCR reads through MiXCR, storing one row per CDR3 protein. This table holds fewer than 550,000 distinct CDR3 sequences, about 17% found once. The sample holds many counts of this clonotype. Its cognate antigen is unknown. Time point: newly diagnosed GD, antithyroid drugs for less than 3 months. Generation of the TCR library employed RNA extracted from PBMCs. The sample also formed part of further work on T cells in Graves' hyperthyroidism and ophthalmopathy. That report adds: Ophthalmopathy, which appeared later, was predicted by the model a median approximately six months before onset.

Here the sequenced sample was peripheral blood mononuclear cells (PBMCs), taken at new diagnosis, from a patient treated with antithyroid drugs. The source is a woman aged 18-29 years with Graves disease. The chain uses TRBV18 and TRBJ1-1; D unclear. The CDR3 DNA follows: TGTGCCAGCTCGCTACAAGTACAGAACACTGAAGCTTTCTTT. It is translated as CASSLQVQNTEAFF.